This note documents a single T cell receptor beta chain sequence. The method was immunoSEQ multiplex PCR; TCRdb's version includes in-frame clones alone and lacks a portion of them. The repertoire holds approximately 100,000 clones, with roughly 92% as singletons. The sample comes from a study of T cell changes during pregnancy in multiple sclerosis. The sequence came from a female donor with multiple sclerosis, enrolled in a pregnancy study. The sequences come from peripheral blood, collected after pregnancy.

CDR3 nucleotides: TGTGCTAGTGGTTTGGGACAGGTCATAACTAGCACAGATACGCAGTATTTT. Its protein is CASGLGQVITSTDTQYF. The chain combines TRBV12-5 with TRBJ2-3, with a weak D call TRBD1 (6 bases). The CDR3 covers 17 residues. V shed 1 base and J shed 0 bases, with 14 bases lying between them. Germline V gene lookup returns CDR1 LGHNT and CDR2 FRNRAP. The whole variable domain, filled in from reference TRBV12-5 and TRBJ2-3, reads DARVTQTPRHKVTEMGQEVTMRCQPILGHNTVFWYRQTMMQGLELLAYFRNRAPLDDSGMPKDRFSAEMPDATLATLKIQPSEPRDSAVYFCASGLGQVITSTDTQYFGPGTRLTVL.